Following are 25 T cell receptor beta chains from one sample sequenced in a study of T cells in Graves' hyperthyroidism and ophthalmopathy. From RNA transcripts, TCR beta CDR3 regions were amplified. First-round RT-PCR with HTBI primers amplified the TCR CDR3 region. Using its own MiXCR run on the multiplex PCR reads, TCRdb lists one record per CDR3 protein. The sample lists some 350,000 distinct CDR3 sequences, about a fifth occurring once. Source material: blood. Receptor source: a woman aged 18-35 years with Graves' hyperthyroidism.

This clonotype appeared many times. The chain recombines TRBV2 with TRBJ1-5; 8 positions match TRBD1. CDR1 and CDR2 from the germline V gene are SNHLY and FYNNEI. The CDR3 extends over 16 amino acids. Trimming at V came to 8 bases and at J to 4 bases, leaving 13 bases not matched to a gene. CDR3 sequence: CASRLGTGRLNQPQHF. As DNA, the CDR3 is TGTGCCAGCCGATTGGGGACAGGTCGTTTAAATCAGCCCCAGCATTTT. The full variable domain, in which reference TRBV2 and TRBJ1-5 provide the parts outside the CDR3, is EPEVTQTPSHQVTQMGQEVILRCVPISNHLYFYWYRQILGQKVEFLVSFYNNEISEKSEIFDDQFSVERPDGSNFTLKIRSTKLEDSAMYFCASRLGTGRLNQPQHFGDGTRLSIL.

The table lists this clonotype with many counts. The rearrangement uses TRBV7-8 and TRBJ2-5, with no clear D. The germline CDR1 and CDR2 sequences are SGHVS and FQNEAQ. V lost 1 base, J lost 1 base, and 13 bases lay in between. The CDR3 loop spans 16 amino acids. The CDR3 DNA sequence: TGTGCCAGCAGCTTAGGGACCTCTCGGCTCCAAGAGACCCAGTACTTC. Translation gives CASSLGTSRLQETQYF.

The chain couples TRBV4-1 to TRBJ1-5; possibly TRBD1 for D (6 bases). Germline assignment: CDR1 MGHRA and CDR2 YSYEKL. The ends were cut back, 4 bases at V and 5 bases at J, with 18 bases in the middle. The CDR3 consists of 16 residues. The CDR3 nucleotides read TGCGCCAGCAGCCTCCACCAGGGGTTTGGGGATCAGCCCCAGCATTTT. It codes for CASSLHQGFGDQPQHF.

This clonotype was seen ten or more times. The chain employs TRBV6-5 and TRBJ2-7; a possible D gene is TRBD1 (6 bases). V dropped 4 bases and J dropped 3 bases, with 16 bases sitting between them. Germline lookup yields CDR1 MNHEY and CDR2 SVGAGI. CDR3 size: 15 residues. In nucleotides, the CDR3 is TGTGCCAGCAGTTCCGAGCACAGGGTGTTCTACGAGCAGTACTTC. It is translated as CASSSEHRVFYEQYF.

This clonotype was found many times. This chain joins TRBV15 and TRBJ1-1; weak D call: TRBD1 (6 bases). The CDR3 spans 16 residues. CDR1 is LNHNV and CDR2 is YYDKDF in the germline V gene (reference sequence). Trimming stripped 0 bases from V and 3 bases from J, with 14 bases between. This chain's CDR3 is CATSRDRGARDTEAFF. The CDR3 bases are TGTGCCACCAGCAGAGATAGGGGGGCCAGGGACACTGAAGCTTTCTTT.

This clonotype was detected ten times or more. The chain uses TRBV11-2 and TRBJ2-3, with 8 bases identical to TRBD2. The V and J ends lost 5 bases and 2 bases, in that order; junction bases with no gene match: 6. The CDR3 length is 15 residues. Germline assignment: CDR1 SGHAT and CDR2 FQNNGV. The CDR3 sequence: CASSPIGGATDTQYF. CDR3 coding DNA: TGTGCCAGCAGCCCTATCGGGGGGGCCACAGATACGCAGTATTTT. Together with reference TRBV11-2 and TRBJ2-3, the CDR3 gives the full variable domain: EAGVAQSPRYKIIEKRQSVAFWCNPISGHATLYWYQQILGQGPKLLIQFQNNGVVDDSQLPKDRFSAERLKGVDSTLKIQPAKLEDSAVYLCASSPIGGATDTQYFGPGTRLTVL.

This clonotype has a handful of counts. The rearrangement uses TRBV6-1 and TRBJ2-7; the D is unclear. V lost 1 base and J 2 bases, leaving 12 bases between the germline ends. Germline lookup yields CDR1 MNHNS and CDR2 SASEGT. CDR3 size: 15 residues. The CDR3 sequence is CASSEGNWRTYEQYF. As DNA, the CDR3 is TGTGCCAGCAGTGAAGGAAACTGGCGGACCTACGAGCAGTACTTC.

This clonotype was found many times. The DNA of the CDR3 is TGTGCCAGCAGCTTTTGGATTGGAAACACCATATATTTT. This encodes CASSFWIGNTIYF. The genes are TRBV7-2 and TRBJ1-3; unclear D gene. CDR1 is SGHTA, CDR2 FQGNSA, per germline. The CDR3 is 13 amino acids. Trimming shortened V by 3 bases and J by 3 bases, and 6 bases separated the two germline ends. The full variable domain, completed using reference TRBV7-2 and TRBJ1-3, is GAGVSQSPSNKVTEKGKDVELRCDPISGHTALYWYRQSLGQGLEFLIYFQGNSAPDKSGLPSDRFSAERTGGSVSTLTIQRTQQEDSAVYLCASSFWIGNTIYFGEGSWLTVV.

This clonotype has at least ten counts. This sequence joins TRBV12-3 or TRBV12-4 and TRBJ2-7; D assignment may be TRBD1 or TRBD2 (5 bases each). Trimming stripped 6 bases from V and 4 bases from J, with 19 bases between. The CDR3 covers 15 residues. The CDR3 sequence: CASRTGWSGPYEQYF. The CDR3 bases are TGTGCCAGCAGAACCGGGTGGTCGGGACCTTACGAGCAGTACTTC.

This clonotype occurred many times. Here the CDR3 DNA reads TGTGCCAGCAGCTTATGGGGTTCGGGCTCCTACGAGCAGTACTTC. This translates into CASSLWGSGSYEQYF. The chain carries TRBV7-3 and TRBJ2-7; D is uncertain. From germline, CDR1 is SGHTA and CDR2 FQGTGA. The CDR3 is made up of 15 amino acids. Trimming cost V 2 bases and J 0 bases, with 11 bases left between them.

The chain employs TRBV7-3 and TRBJ1-2; unclear D gene. The germline V gene has CDR1 SGHTA and CDR2 FQGTGA. Trimming took off 4 bases at V and 5 bases at J, with 23 bases between the two ends. The CDR3 sequence is 17 residues long. The CDR3 sequence: CASSSEDRYTDLYGYTF. The CDR3 DNA follows: TGTGCCAGCAGCTCTGAGGACCGCTACACGGACCTTTATGGCTACACCTTC.

This clonotype has a count of ten or more. The chain uses TRBV12-5 and TRBJ1-2, with 9 nucleotides matching TRBD1. The ends lost 1 base at V and 7 bases at J; junction bases unmatched: 4. Germline loops: CDR1 LGHNT, CDR2 FRNRAP. This CDR3 is built from 14 residues. CDR3 bases: TGTGCTAGTGGTTTGGGGGACAGGGATCGTGGCTACACCTTC. Translated, it gives CASGLGDRDRGYTF.

The chain couples TRBV5-1 to TRBJ1-2, with 9 bases fitting TRBD1. The CDR3 length is 14 residues. The junction had 7 bases not matched to a gene; V was cut back by 5 bases and J by 5 bases. The germline V gene encodes CDR1 SGHRS and CDR2 YFSETQ. CDR3 region: CASRGDRDLYGYTF. CDR3 coding DNA: TGCGCCAGCAGGGGGGACAGGGACCTATATGGCTACACCTTC.

This clonotype was detected ten times or more. This sequence joins TRBV4-1 and TRBJ2-7; a possible D gene is TRBD2 (5 bases). This CDR3 contains 17 residues. Germline CDR1 reads MGHRA; CDR2 reads YSYEKL. V lost 0 bases and J lost 6, with 21 bases in between. This CDR3 is CASSQDGMPTSGSEQYF. The CDR3 DNA is TGCGCCAGCAGCCAAGATGGGATGCCTACAAGCGGAAGCGAGCAGTACTTC.

This clonotype was seen ten or more times. The rearrangement uses TRBV27 and TRBJ1-3; the match to TRBD1 covers 8 bases. V lost 0 bases to trimming and J lost 7 bases; unmatched junction nucleotides: 2. The CDR3 is made up of 14 amino acids. Germline V gene lookup returns CDR1 MNHEY and CDR2 SMNVEV (reference sequence). The CDR3 DNA is TGTGCCAGCAGTTTATCTTACAGGGGGAACACCATATATTTT. Translating it yields CASSLSYRGNTIYF.

This clonotype was recorded at least ten times. The chain carries TRBV20-1 and TRBJ2-5, with D perhaps assigned TRBD1 or TRBD2 (5 bases each). In germline, CDR1 is DFQATT, CDR2 SNEGSKA (reference sequence). The CDR3 length is 14 residues. V was trimmed by 2 bases and J by 3 bases, leaving 13 bases between them. The CDR3 coding sequence is TGCAGTGCTAGAAGGGGCGGGTGGAAAGAGACCCAGTACTTC. This sequence encodes CSARRGGWKETQYF.

Many counts were recorded for this clonotype. J is TRBJ1-2 and V is TRBV6-2 or TRBV6-3; no clear D. Germline V CDR1 and CDR2: MNHEY, SVGEGT. Trimming left V 2 bases short and J 7 bases short, with 11 bases between. CDR3 size: 13 residues. Written as DNA, the CDR3 is TGTGCCAGCAGTTACCTTTTAGCTGCTGGCTACACCTTC. It specifies CASSYLLAAGYTF.

At least ten counts were recorded for this clonotype. V and J are TRBV29-1 and TRBJ1-5; TRBD1 aligns across 9 bases. The CDR3 totals 12 residues. CDR1 and CDR2 (germline): SQVTM, ANQGSEA. V lost 6 bases, J lost 6 bases, and 3 bases stayed unmatched. The DNA for the CDR3 is TGCAGCGTCCAGACAGGGGGTCAGCCCCAGCATTTT. It codes for CSVQTGGQPQHF.

The chain is built from TRBV15 and TRBJ1-1; D remains unclear. The V end lost 3 bases, the J end lost 3 bases, and 8 bases lay between the germline ends. The V gene's germline CDR1 is LNHNV and CDR2 YYDKDF (reference sequence). CDR3 length: 13 amino acids. The CDR3 here is CATSSDGDTEAFF. The CDR3 nucleotides are TGTGCCACCAGCAGCGATGGTGACACTGAAGCTTTCTTT.

Many counts were recorded for this clonotype. The chain is built from TRBV2 and TRBJ1-5; 8 positions match TRBD1. Germline trimming cut 6 bases from V and 7 bases from J; bases unmatched to any gene: 8. CDR3 size: 14 residues. CDR1 is SNHLY and CDR2 is FYNNEI in the germline V gene. The CDR3 loop is CASRGGQVRQPQHF. The CDR3 nucleotides are TGTGCCAGCAGGGGGGGACAGGTTCGACAGCCCCAGCATTTT. Full variable domain (rest looked up from reference TRBV2 and TRBJ1-5): EPEVTQTPSHQVTQMGQEVILRCVPISNHLYFYWYRQILGQKVEFLVSFYNNEISEKSEIFDDQFSVERPDGSNFTLKIRSTKLEDSAMYFCASRGGQVRQPQHFGDGTRLSIL.

The rearrangement links TRBV27 to TRBJ1-1; no reliable D call. The CDR3 runs 11 residues. Germline CDR1 and CDR2: MNHEY and SMNVEV (reference sequence). V dropped 10 bases and J dropped 5 bases, with 11 bases sitting between them. This chain's CDR3 is CATFRGTEAFF. DNA of the CDR3: TGTGCCACCTTTCGAGGGACTGAAGCTTTCTTT.

The chain is built from TRBV5-1 and TRBJ1-1, with D possibly being TRBD1 (5 bases). Per germline, CDR1 SGHRS and CDR2 YFSETQ. This CDR3 contains 15 residues. Trimming took 0 bases from V and 4 from J, leaving 13 bases between them. The CDR3 DNA reads as TGCGCCAGCAGCTTGGAGGCAGGGACGGGCACTGAAGCTTTCTTT. This encodes CASSLEAGTGTEAFF.

This clonotype was counted at least ten times. The gene calls are TRBV13 and TRBJ2-7, with D possibly matching TRBD2 (5 bases). The ends were cut back, 7 bases at V and 7 bases at J, with 23 bases in the middle. This CDR3 region has 15 residues. Germline CDR1 reads PRHDT; CDR2 reads FYEKMQ (reference sequence). CDR3 nucleotides: TGTGCCAGCACCTCACGGGATCACTTTAACGGAGAGCAGTACTTC. Protein: CASTSRDHFNGEQYF.

This clonotype was seen ten or more times. The chain uses TRBV12-3 or TRBV12-4 and TRBJ1-2; D is perhaps TRBD1 (5 bases). The CDR3 sequence is 14 residues long. V gave up 6 bases and J gave up 4 bases, with 15 bases separating them. The CDR3 DNA reads TGTGCCAGCAGCAATATCGGGACTACCTATGGCTACACCTTC. This encodes CASSNIGTTYGYTF.

This clonotype was detected many times. The chain has TRBV9 and TRBJ1-1; 9 nucleotides agree with TRBD1. Germline loops: CDR1 SGDLS, CDR2 YYNGEE. V gave up 4 bases and J gave up 11 bases; unmatched junction bases: 12. The CDR3 is 14 residues long. Here the CDR3 DNA reads TGTGCCAGCAGCCCCCACTCCGGGACAGGGCAGGCTTTCTTT. The encoded protein is CASSPHSGTGQAFF.